The entry below describes one T cell receptor (beta chain). Antigen: not known. This entry is derived from a study of cytomegalovirus exposure and HLA in healthy donors. Amplification used 60 Vbeta primers and 13 Jbeta primers. TCRdb's table, derived via immunoSEQ multiplex PCR, lists solely in-frame clones and lacks some. Of over 100,000 clones in the sample, about 61% were seen once. General study results and limits: TCR beta chains associated with HLA were, in a later analysis, more clonally expanded than equally common others. Apart from CMV serostatus, no immune exposure information was available.

Looked up from germline, CDR1 is SGHRS and CDR2 is YFSETQ. CDR3 length: 13 residues. Trimming shortened V by 4 bases and J by 3 bases, and 11 bases separated the two germline ends. The V call is TRBV5-1, the J call TRBJ2-7; weak D call: TRBD1 (5 bases). The sequenced material came from PBMCs. The receptor's source is a woman aged 25 to 39 in good health and CMV-seronegative. The CDR3 nucleotides read TGCGCCAGCAGCAGGGGATGGTACTACGAGCAGTACTTC. Its translation is CASSRGWYYEQYF.